This T cell receptor (beta chain) originates from a study of cytomegalovirus exposure and HLA in healthy donors. PCR primers comprised 60 Vbeta and 13 Jbeta primers. The table came from immunoSEQ multiplex PCR; TCRdb's copy has only in-frame clones and leaves some out. This sample carries over 100,000 clones, around 66% of them seen once, and the ten largest clones take around 8.8%. On this clone itself: What it recognizes is unknown.

Study-level results: A later analysis linked a missense variant in DCLRE1C to the trimming of TCR beta V and J genes.

This CDR3 region has 13 residues. The V gene is TRBV21-1, the J gene TRBJ1-2; TRBD1, the table's D call, lacks a check against the DNA. TRBV21-1 is flagged as a pseudogene. This receptor was obtained from a woman aged 40-49 years in good health and CMV-seropositive. Sequencing was done on a sample of PBMCs. This CDR3 reads CASSKWGTLGYTF. The CDR3 bases are TGTGCCAGCAGCAAATGGGGGACACTCGGCTACACCTTC.